These 17 T cell receptor beta chains were all obtained from the same sample, sequenced in a study of identical twins. Each CDR3 protein gets one entry after TCRdb re-called the 5' RACE reads with MiXCR. The sample lists around 340,000 distinct CDR3 sequences, around 9.7% occurring once. The sequenced sample consisted of naive T cells sorted from blood. The receptors come from a woman between 45 and 65 years old in good health.

The V call is TRBV7-9, the J call TRBJ1-5; no reliable D call. Germline-derived CDR1 and CDR2 are SEHNR and FQNEAQ (reference sequence). This CDR3 is 16 amino acids long. V lost 1 base and J lost 0, with 10 bases in between. CDR3 amino acids: CASSLEHLGSNQPQHF. The CDR3 DNA is TGTGCCAGCAGCTTAGAGCACCTTGGTAGCAATCAGCCCCAGCATTTT.

In this sample, this clonotype turned up many times. The rearrangement links TRBV7-2 to TRBJ2-3; D is unresolved. Germline V lookup: CDR1 SGHTA, CDR2 FQGNSA. CDR3 size: 16 residues. V lost 2 bases and J lost 1, with 13 bases in between. The DNA for the CDR3 is TGTGCCAGCAGCTTACGTGACATGCAGCGCACAGATACGCAGTATTTT. It specifies CASSLRDMQRTDTQYF.

This chain links TRBV6-1 with TRBJ1-1; 7 bases match TRBD1. Germline CDR1 MNHNS, CDR2 SASEGT. Trimming took 7 bases from V and 3 from J; bases not matched to a gene: 8. The CDR3 consists of 14 residues. CDR3 protein: CASKRPQGYTEAFF. The CDR3, as DNA: TGTGCCAGCAAGCGACCACAGGGGTACACTGAAGCTTTCTTT.

This clonotype was observed a few times. The chain employs TRBV11-2 and TRBJ2-1; D possibly corresponds to TRBD2 (5 bases). There are 14 residues in the CDR3. Germline V lookup: CDR1 SGHAT, CDR2 FQNNGV. V lost 7 bases to trimming and J lost 9 bases, with 19 bases between them. The CDR3 bases are TGTGCCAGCACCCAATGGGGAGTGGAGCGTGAGCAGTTCTTC. This translates into CASTQWGVEREQFF.

The V gene is TRBV12-3 or TRBV12-4, the J gene TRBJ2-1, with 7 bases matching TRBD1. After removal of 5 bases from V and 0 bases from J, the junction contained 16 bases not matched to a gene. The CDR3 runs 19 residues. The CDR3, as DNA: TGTGCCAGCAGTGCTTCCGCAATCAGGGGGTACTACTCCTACAATGAGCAGTTCTTC. Amino acid sequence: CASSASAIRGYYSYNEQFF.

This clonotype was counted between two and nine times. V and J are TRBV7-9 and TRBJ2-1; perhaps TRBD1 as D (6 bases). This CDR3 comprises 17 residues. V dropped 2 bases and J dropped 2 bases, with 16 bases sitting between them. Germline V gene lookup returns CDR1 SEHNR and CDR2 FQNEAQ (reference sequence). The CDR3 DNA follows: TGTGCCAGCAGCTTAAAAACAGGGCGTAACCCCTACAATGAGCAGTTCTTC. It encodes CASSLKTGRNPYNEQFF.

The chain joins TRBV5-1 to TRBJ1-1; D uncertain. This CDR3 is 13 amino acids long. The V and J ends lost 0 bases and 3 bases respectively, with 6 bases between them. Germline assignment: CDR1 SGHRS and CDR2 YFSETQ. CDR3 nucleotide sequence: TGCGCCAGCAGCTTGGATCAATACACTGAAGCTTTCTTT. Protein product: CASSLDQYTEAFF.

There are many counts of this clonotype. The gene calls are TRBV3-1 and TRBJ2-1; 11 positions agree with TRBD2. CDR1 and CDR2 (germline): LGHDT, YNNKEL (reference sequence). CDR3 size: 18 residues. Losses at the gene ends were 2 bases for V and 5 bases for J; bases not matched to a gene: 11. CDR3 DNA: TGTGCCAGCAGCCAACAAACACTAGCGGGAGTTCACGACAATGAGCAGTTCTTC. It translates to CASSQQTLAGVHDNEQFF.

This clonotype was seen a few times. The rearrangement links TRBV29-1 to TRBJ2-2; the match to TRBD1 covers 7 bases. The CDR3 is 13 amino acids. V dropped 6 bases and J dropped 4; count of bases not matched to a gene: 5. Germline V gene lookup returns CDR1 SQVTM and CDR2 ANQGSEA. The CDR3 sequence: CSVTPGGTGELFF. The DNA of the CDR3 is TGCAGCGTGACCCCAGGGGGCACCGGGGAGCTGTTTTTT.

In its sample, this clonotype was seen many times. The J gene is TRBJ1-2, the V gene TRBV13; D unclear. CDR1 and CDR2 from the germline V gene are PRHDT and FYEKMQ (reference sequence). The CDR3 consists of 14 residues. V was cut by 4 bases and J by 4 bases, with 13 bases left in between. The CDR3: CASSSRTTVYGYTF. As DNA, the CDR3 is TGTGCCAGCAGCTCACGGACGACGGTCTATGGCTACACCTTC.

The chain couples TRBV20-1 to TRBJ2-3, with D maybe TRBD1 (6 bases). Trimming removed 0 bases from V and 0 bases from J, with 19 bases in between. This CDR3 has 18 amino acids. Germline CDR1 and CDR2: DFQATT and SNEGSKA (reference sequence). The CDR3 is CSARDQITGTSSTDTQYF. CDR3 sequence (DNA): TGCAGTGCTAGAGATCAGATAACAGGGACGTCTAGCACAGATACGCAGTATTTT.

This clonotype was seen at least ten times. The chain is built from TRBV25-1 and TRBJ2-1, with 10 bases that match TRBD2. This CDR3 spans 16 amino acids. J was trimmed by 0 bases and V by 4 bases; bases with no gene match: 3. Germline lookup yields CDR1 MGHDK and CDR2 SYGVNS. For the CDR3, the DNA is TGTGCCAGCAGTGCGAGACTAGCGGGCTCCTACAATGAGCAGTTCTTC. Protein product: CASSARLAGSYNEQFF. Looking up the rest from reference TRBV25-1 and TRBJ2-1 gives the full variable domain: EADIYQTPRYLVIGTGKKITLECSQTMGHDKMYWYQQDPGMELHLIHYSYGVNSTEKGDLSSESTVSRIRTEHFPLTLESARPSHTSQYLCASSARLAGSYNEQFFGPGTRLTVL.

The chain links TRBV5-1 to TRBJ2-7; TRBD1 aligns across 8 bases. The CDR3 length is 13 residues. The V and J ends lost 5 bases and 1 base, in that order; junction bases with no gene match: 2. CDR1 SGHRS and CDR2 YFSETQ come from the germline V gene. The chain's CDR3 is CASSTGGSYEQYF. The DNA of the CDR3 is TGCGCCAGCAGTACAGGGGGTTCCTACGAGCAGTACTTC.

Ten or more counts support this clonotype. The chain combines TRBV12-3 or TRBV12-4 with TRBJ1-6; 7 nucleotides agree with TRBD1. After removal of 6 bases from V and 7 bases from J, the junction contained 3 bases not matched to a gene. The CDR3 covers 13 residues. CDR3 region: CASSLGQNSPLHF. In DNA form, the CDR3 reads TGTGCCAGCAGCCTGGGACAGAATTCACCCCTCCACTTT.

This clonotype was detected many times. The chain is built from TRBV3-1 and TRBJ1-2; TRBD1 matches 9 bases. V lost 4 bases to trimming and J lost 7 bases; unmatched junction nucleotides: 4. CDR3 length: 13 residues. Germline loops: CDR1 LGHDT, CDR2 YNNKEL (reference sequence). The CDR3 here is CASSPGTGLGYTF. DNA for the CDR3: TGTGCCAGCAGCCCCGGGACAGGGCTTGGCTACACCTTC. The variable domain in full, with the rest retrieved from reference TRBV3-1 and TRBJ1-2, is DTAVSQTPKYLVTQMGNDKSIKCEQNLGHDTMYWYKQDSKKFLKIMFSYNNKELIINETVPNRFSPKSPDKAHLNLHINSLELGDSAVYFCASSPGTGLGYTFGSGTRLTVV.

The chain is built from TRBV6-1 and TRBJ1-2; D not resolved. Germline CDR1 is MNHNS and CDR2 is SASEGT. This CDR3 comprises 14 residues. Trimming removed 10 bases at V and 5 bases at J, with 20 bases between. The CDR3 DNA is TGTGCCACCTGCCCGCCCGGAACCCCATATGGCTACACCTTC. Protein: CATCPPGTPYGYTF.

The chain combines TRBV5-1 with TRBJ2-1, with TRBD2 matching 11 bases. This CDR3 region has 14 residues. Germline V gives CDR1 SGHRS, CDR2 YFSETQ. V lost 7 bases, J lost 6 bases, and 6 bases stayed unmatched. The CDR3 nucleotides are TGCGCCAGCGTACTAGCGGGAGCCCCCAATGAGCAGTTCTTC. Translating gives CASVLAGAPNEQFF.